What follows are 19 T cell receptor beta chains derived from one specimen sequenced in a study of blood T cells in healthy people across ages. The use of a sample-barcoded 5' primer and a J-beta primer mix characterized a second PCR of roughly 6 to 12 cycles. TCRdb itself ran the 5' RACE reads through MiXCR, one entry per CDR3 protein. The repertoire holds 1.5 million to 2 million distinct CDR3 sequences, with 28% as singletons. Material for sequencing was blood. The receptors were gathered from a woman aged 25 to 45 in good health.

The J gene is TRBJ2-5, the V gene TRBV6-6; perhaps TRBD2 as D (7 bases). In germline, CDR1 is MNHNY, CDR2 SVGAGI (reference sequence). With 8 bases removed from V and 5 bases from J, the gap between germline ends came to 18 bases. The CDR3 has 14 residues. CDR3 sequence reads: CASRRGGPRETQYF. In DNA, the CDR3 is TGTGCCAGCCGAAGGGGGGGGCCGCGGGAGACCCAGTACTTC.

The chain carries TRBV10-1 and TRBJ2-1; a weak D match, TRBD1 (6 bases). Deletions cut 3 bases from V and 8 bases from J, with 17 bases between. CDR3 size: 15 residues. In germline, CDR1 is WNHNN, CDR2 SYGVQD (reference sequence). The CDR3 DNA sequence: TGCGCCAGCAGTGACTTCTCGGAAAAGGGGGATGAGCAGTTCTTC. This encodes CASSDFSEKGDEQFF.

V usage is TRBV28 and J usage is TRBJ1-6, with 9 bases identical to TRBD1. The CDR3 consists of 15 residues. Germline CDR1 is MDHEN and CDR2 is SYDVKM. V was pared by 8 bases and J by 7 bases, with 9 bases of the junction left unmatched. CDR3 sequence reads: CASALSDRGNSPLHF. The DNA of the CDR3 is TGTGCCAGCGCCTTATCGGACAGGGGCAATTCACCCCTCCACTTT. Filled out from reference TRBV28 and TRBJ1-6, the complete variable domain reads DVKVTQSSRYLVKRTGEKVFLECVQDMDHENMFWYRQDPGLGLRLIYFSYDVKMKEKGDIPEGYSVSREKKERFSLILESASTNQTSMYLCASALSDRGNSPLHFGNGTRLTVT.

This clonotype was counted only a few times. The CDR3 nucleotides are TGCAGTGCTGATGAAGCGGGAATCGACAATGAGCAGTTCTTC. It translates to CSADEAGIDNEQFF. V is TRBV20-1 and J is TRBJ2-1; 7 bases fit TRBD2. This CDR3 has 14 amino acids. Unmatched junction bases numbered 9, after V lost 5 bases and J lost 5 bases. Germline CDR1 is DFQATT and CDR2 is SNEGSKA (reference sequence).

The table lists this clonotype with many counts. The V gene is TRBV6-5, the J gene TRBJ2-3; D gene uncertain. The CDR3 is made up of 12 amino acids. The V end was cut by 7 bases, the J end by 4 bases, with 9 bases between. Germline V gives CDR1 MNHEY, CDR2 SVGAGI. DNA for the CDR3: TGTGCCAGCATAAGCTCAGCAGATACGCAGTATTTT. Protein: CASISSADTQYF.

Comment on this clonotype: The junction differs from germline at one of its ends, possibly a read error. CDR3 loop: CATGTAINGKLFF. The CDR3 nucleotides are TGTGCCACCGGGACAGCGATTAATGGAAAACTGTTTTTT. The chain links TRBV6-6 to TRBJ1-4; 7 bases align to TRBD1. The CDR3 is 13 amino acids. In germline, CDR1 is MNHNY, CDR2 SVGAGI (reference sequence).

Comments on this clonotype: A much bigger clone sits one base away, suggesting this may be a read error. This chain uses TRBV11-2 with TRBJ2-5; tentatively, D is TRBD2 (6 bases). The germline V gene encodes CDR1 SGHAT and CDR2 FQNNGV. The CDR3 totals 13 residues. CDR3 loop: CASGFSGEVTQYF. For the CDR3, the DNA is TGTGCCAGCGGCTTCTCTGGGGAGGTGACCCAGTACTTC.

This clonotype was seen many times. The V and J genes are TRBV6-6 and TRBJ1-2, with D possibly TRBD1 on 5 matching bases. CDR1 and CDR2 from the germline V gene are MNHNY and SVGAGI (reference sequence). This CDR3 has 13 residues. V lost 5 bases to trimming and J lost 8 bases, with 15 bases between them. The CDR3 bases are TGTGCCAGCAGTCCCCCCACAGGTGACGGCTACACCTTC. Its translation is CASSPPTGDGYTF.

The J gene is TRBJ1-3, the V gene TRBV4-1; 7 bases line up with TRBD1. This CDR3 has 17 residues. CDR1 and CDR2 (germline): MGHRA, YSYEKL. Trimming cost V 3 bases and J 0 bases; bases outside gene matches: 8. This chain's CDR3 is CASSHRTGAVSGNTIYF. CDR3 in DNA: TGCGCCAGCAGCCACAGGACAGGCGCCGTCTCTGGAAACACCATATATTTT.

The chain joins TRBV24-1 to TRBJ2-2; 8 bases match TRBD1. Looked up from germline, CDR1 is KGHDR and CDR2 is SFDVKD. The CDR3 contains 16 residues. With 1 base clipped from V and 1 base from J, the junction kept 1 base outside the gene matches. The CDR3 DNA reads as TGTGCCACCAGTGATTTTGGGACAGGGAACACCGGGGAGCTGTTTTTT. It yields the protein CATSDFGTGNTGELFF.

This clonotype showed up just a few times. J is TRBJ2-7 and V is TRBV3-1, with D perhaps being TRBD1 or TRBD2 (5 bases each). Trimming stripped 5 bases from V and 4 bases from J, with 15 bases between. The CDR3 has 14 amino acids. Germline CDR1 LGHDT, CDR2 YNNKEL (reference sequence). DNA for the CDR3: TGTGCCAGCAGCGGCCGGGACCGACAATACGAGCAGTACTTC. Its protein is CASSGRDRQYEQYF.

J is TRBJ2-7 and V is TRBV7-2; D is unclear. Trimming cost V 5 bases and J 3 bases, with 14 bases left between them. This CDR3 comprises 14 residues. Germline values: CDR1 SGHTA, CDR2 FQGNSA. CDR3 sequence: CASSPGLLCYEQYF. CDR3 nucleotide sequence: TGTGCCAGCAGCCCGGGCCTTCTTTGCTACGAGCAGTACTTC.

The rearrangement links TRBV7-9 to TRBJ1-4; D not resolved. The ends were cut back, 7 bases at V and 8 bases at J, with 20 bases in the middle. Germline V gene data show CDR1 as SEHNR and CDR2 as FQNEAQ (reference sequence). This CDR3 is built from 15 residues. DNA for the CDR3: TGTGCCAGCACCCCAGGTCAAGGTATCAAGGAAAAACTGTTTTTT. This encodes CASTPGQGIKEKLFF.

There are a few counts of this clonotype. The genes are TRBV30 and TRBJ2-7; 8 bases fit TRBD1. This CDR3 is 13 amino acids long. J lost 6 bases, V lost 4 bases, and 8 bases had no gene match. Germline V lookup: CDR1 GTSNPN, CDR2 SVGIG (reference sequence). The CDR3 nucleotides read TGTGCCTGGACAGGGGGCCTTTCCGGCGAGCAGTACTTC. The encoded protein is CAWTGGLSGEQYF.

The V gene is TRBV14, the J gene TRBJ2-3; 12 bases align to TRBD2. CDR1 is SGHDN and CDR2 is FVKESK in the germline V gene. J gave up 3 bases and V 4 bases, and 8 bases lay outside the gene matches. This CDR3 has 17 residues. The CDR3 DNA reads as TGTGCCAGCAGCCCTCGGACTAGCGGGAAGGGGACAGATACGCAGTATTTT. Encoded protein: CASSPRTSGKGTDTQYF.

This clonotype has a handful of counts. This rearrangement joins TRBV29-1 to TRBJ2-3; 8 bases are a match to TRBD1. Trimming removed 5 bases from V and 5 bases from J; junction bases left unmatched: 9. The CDR3 totals 14 residues. CDR1 is SQVTM, CDR2 ANQGSEA, per germline. The CDR3 DNA sequence: TGCAGCGTTTCTTACAGGGGGGACCGAGATACGCAGTATTTT. It translates to CSVSYRGDRDTQYF.

The gene calls are TRBV12-3 or TRBV12-4 and TRBJ1-5; 9 nucleotides agree with TRBD1. The CDR3 spans 15 residues. Unmatched junction bases numbered 6, after V lost 6 bases and J lost 3 bases. The CDR3 reads CASRQDRGLNQPQHF. The CDR3 DNA sequence: TGTGCCAGCAGACAGGACAGGGGACTCAATCAGCCCCAGCATTTT.

The rearrangement uses TRBV5-1 and TRBJ2-1, with 8 bases aligning to TRBD1. CDR1 and CDR2 (germline): SGHRS, YFSETQ. This CDR3 comprises 15 residues. The trim removed 4 bases at V and 8 bases at J, leaving 11 bases unmatched. The CDR3 nucleotides are TGCGCCAGCAGCCCAGGGACAGGTTTAGTCGATGAGCAGTTCTTC. It translates to CASSPGTGLVDEQFF.

For this clonotype: One junction end disagrees with the germline gene, perhaps due to a read error. The J gene is TRBJ2-6, the V gene TRBV4-3, with TRBD2 identical over 7 bases. The germline CDR1 and CDR2 sequences are LGHNA and YSLEER. The CDR3 runs to 19 residues. The CDR3 region is CASSPRGGALSSGTNVLTF. The DNA for the CDR3 is TGCGCCAGCAGCCCCCGGGGAGGGGCCTTAAGCTCTGGGACCAACGTCCTGACTTTC.